This T cell receptor beta chain was sequenced for a study of blood T cell dynamics during melanoma immunotherapy. Whole-study context: First-line therapy was either pembrolizumab or nivolumab with ipilimumab for metastatic melanoma. General study findings and limits: The study could not tell melanoma-specific clones from general immune activation.

Remarks on this clone: Its antigen is currently unknown.

A fixed DNA input of roughly 0.35 ug was used per bulk PBMC sample. Assay used: immunoSEQ multiplex PCR; TCRdb lists only in-frame clones, some missing. The table lists around 6,700 clones, approximately 84% of them singletons. Time point indicated: week 3, after first cycle of checkpoint inhibitor. Germline V gene data show CDR1 as LNHDA and CDR2 as SQIVND (reference sequence). V lost 4 bases to trimming and J lost 0 bases; unmatched junction nucleotides: 2. The CDR3 runs to 15 residues. This sequence joins TRBV19 and TRBJ2-7; 11 nucleotides match TRBD1. The specimen was blood, collected from a patient treated with checkpoint blockade. This TCR was sampled from a human donor with melanoma. Some clones in this sample may be carry-over from other donors' samples. CDR3 nucleotides: TGTGCCAGTAGTACCGGACAGGGGGCCTCCTACGAGCAGTACTTC. Residues: CASSTGQGASYEQYF.